The T cell receptor beta chain under discussion was sequenced for a study of blood T cells in healthy people across ages. This clonotype was observed a handful of times. Antigen unknown. A sample-barcoded 5' primer and a J-beta primer mix were used in a second PCR of roughly 6 to 12 cycles. TCRdb independently ran MiXCR on the 5' RACE reads; one entry per CDR3 protein. The table records about 970,000 distinct CDR3 sequences, roughly 51% of them present only once. General observations from the study: Estimates drawn from one million T cells were deemed to understate diversity. PBMCs that were unsorted prevented a conclusive naive versus antigen-experienced comparison. Compared with aged donors, long-lived donors showed fewer expanded clones, suggesting selection.

Extraction yielded at least 5 micrograms of total RNA per sample. The material sequenced was blood. This TCR was sampled from a woman aged 55-70 years in good health.

DNA of the CDR3: TGTGCCAGCAGTGAAGCGGGACTAGCCCTAGGGGCCGGGGAGCTGTTTTTT. It yields the protein CASSEAGLALGAGELFF. The V and J genes are TRBV6-1 and TRBJ2-2; 9 bases align to TRBD2. Trimming cost V 0 bases and J 6 bases; bases outside gene matches: 8. CDR3 length equals 17 residues. Germline CDR1 MNHNS, CDR2 SASEGT.